These T cell receptor beta chains were read from a single sample in a study of T-cell reconstitution after alpha-beta-depleted transplantation in children. TCRdb re-called the PCR reads with MiXCR, one entry per CDR3 protein. Of approximately 98,000 distinct CDR3 sequences in the sample, 5% to 7% are singletons; the top ten hold roughly 24%. Sequenced here: PBMCs, mostly from graft donor cells, sampled 360 days after TCRalphabeta/CD19-depleted stem cell transplant. Receptors originate from a male patient aged 2-15 years who had a stem cell transplant for acute lymphoblastic leukemia, so the T cells may come from the graft donor. Both conserved end residues are part of each CDR3. A D gene is named only where the DNA matches it firmly. Some rows mark clone size as missing; the rest say once, few, many or name a class of expanded clone.

TRBD2,once,TRBV27,TRBJ2-7,CASSSGGGLYEQYF,TGTGCCAGCAGTTCTGGCGGGGGTCTCTACGAGCAGTACTTC
TRBD1,many,TRBV7-6,TRBJ2-1,CASSLIRDRGAGNEQFF,TGTGCCAGCAGCTTAATTAGGGACAGGGGCGCAGGCAATGAGCAGTTCTTC
.,many,TRBV4-2,TRBJ2-7,CASSQASSEQYF,TGTGCCAGCAGCCAGGCCTCCTCCGAGCAGTACTTC
.,many,TRBV29-1,TRBJ2-2,CSVEEGNTGELFF,TGCAGCGTTGAAGAGGGGAACACCGGGGAGCTGTTTTTT
.,.,TRBV21-1,TRBJ1-2,CASTSQPGYTF,TGTGCCAGCACGAGTCAGCCTGGCTACACCTTC
TRBD1,many,TRBV5-6,TRBJ2-5,CASRPTGVETQYF,TGTGCCAGCAGACCGACAGGGGTAGAGACCCAGTACTTC
TRBD2,few,TRBV19,TRBJ2-1,CASGSPGLARFF,TGTGCCAGTGGATCGCCGGGACTAGCGCGGTTCTTC
.,few,TRBV27,TRBJ2-2,CASSFRQSPGELFF,TGTGCCAGCAGTTTTCGGCAATCCCCCGGGGAGCTGTTTTTT
TRBD2,many,TRBV7-8,TRBJ2-5,CASSLGAGLAGKETQYF,TGTGCCAGCAGCCTAGGGGCGGGACTAGCGGGAAAAGAGACCCAGTACTTC
TRBD1,few,TRBV27,TRBJ2-3,CASSWDSFTDTQYF,TGTGCCAGCAGTTGGGACAGTTTCACAGATACGCAGTATTTT
.,many,TRBV7-6,TRBJ2-7,CASSLSPYEQYF,TGTGCCAGCAGCTTAAGTCCCTACGAGCAGTACTTC
.,many,TRBV7-9,TRBJ2-4,CASSFGTSFKNIQYF,TGTGCCAGCAGCTTCGGGACATCGTTCAAAAACATTCAGTACTTC
.,.,TRBV20-1,TRBJ1-6,CSTYARDSPLHF,TGCAGTACTTACGCCAGAGATTCACCCCTCCACTTT
.,many,TRBV7-8,TRBJ2-7,CASSLYGTYEQYF,TGTGCCAGCAGCTTATACGGTACCTACGAGCAGTACTTC
TRBD1,many,TRBV6-1,TRBJ1-1,CASSGTGGGYTEAFF,TGTGCCAGCAGTGGAACAGGGGGCGGTTACACTGAAGCTTTCTTT
.,.,TRBV7-9,TRBJ1-1,CASSLVVNTEAFF,TGTGCCAGCAGCTTAGTGGTGAACACTGAAGCTTTCTTT
.,many,TRBV4-1,TRBJ2-7,CASSHGRFPYEQYF,TGCGCCAGCAGCCACGGACGTTTCCCCTACGAGCAGTACTTC
.,many,TRBV28,TRBJ2-1,CASSLERRSSYNEQFF,TGTGCCAGCAGTTTAGAAAGGCGGAGCTCCTACAATGAGCAGTTCTTC
TRBD1,few,TRBV7-9,TRBJ2-7,CASSSPRQGKEYEQYF,TGTGCCAGCAGCTCCCCCCGACAGGGTAAAGAGTACGAGCAGTACTTC
.,few,TRBV27,TRBJ1-3,CASIGPARDTIYF,TGTGCCAGCATAGGCCCGGCAAGGGACACCATATATTTT
.,.,TRBV27,TRBJ2-3,CASSPYRGGRDTQYF,TGTGCCAGCAGTCCCTACAGGGGGGGCCGGGATACGCAGTATTTT
.,many,TRBV29-1,TRBJ2-3,CSVDWPPPRWDTQYF,TGCAGCGTTGACTGGCCCCCCCCCCGGTGGGATACGCAGTATTTT
.,few,TRBV5-1,TRBJ2-5,CASSTDARQETQYF,TGCGCCAGCAGCACTGATGCGCGCCAAGAGACCCAGTACTTC
.,many,TRBV7-8,TRBJ2-5,CASSPGGGGVETQYF,TGTGCCAGCAGCCCCGGAGGGGGGGGAGTAGAGACCCAGTACTTC
.,few,TRBV27,TRBJ2-2,CASSLSGGPNTGELFF,TGTGCCAGCAGTTTATCGGGCGGTCCGAACACCGGGGAGCTGTTTTTT
.,many,TRBV5-6,TRBJ1-1,CASSLAKGWTEAFF,TGTGCCAGCAGCTTGGCCAAAGGCTGGACTGAAGCTTTCTTT
.,many,TRBV28,TRBJ2-7,CASSLAGRLDEQYF,TGTGCCAGCAGTTTGGCAGGGCGCTTGGACGAGCAGTACTTC
TRBD1,many,TRBV4-2,TRBJ1-6,CASSTRTGVYSPLHF,TGTGCCAGCAGCACTAGGACAGGGGTTTATTCACCCCTCCACTTT
.,.,TRBV6-2/TRBV6-3,TRBJ2-5,CACSYGETQYF,TGTGCCTGCAGTTACGGGGAGACCCAGTACTTC
TRBD1,many,TRBV6-2/TRBV6-3,TRBJ2-3,CASSYSRGQESTDTQYF,TGTGCCAGCAGTTACTCGAGGGGACAGGAGAGCACAGATACGCAGTATTTT
.,many,TRBV6-2/TRBV6-3,TRBJ2-5,CASSTYRQSQETQYF,TGTGCCAGCAGCACATACCGACAGAGCCAAGAGACCCAGTACTTC
.,.,TRBV6-1,TRBJ2-1,CASRLTGFHEQFF,TGTGCCAGCAGGCTTACAGGGTTTCATGAGCAGTTCTTC
.,.,TRBV5-8,TRBJ2-5,CASSSGEVETQYF,TGTGCCAGCAGCTCCGGGGAGGTAGAGACCCAGTACTTC
.,many,TRBV7-9,TRBJ1-1,CASSLGSGAQSEAFF,TGTGCCAGCAGCTTAGGGAGCGGAGCACAAAGTGAAGCTTTCTTT
.,many,TRBV20-1,TRBJ1-3,CSAATPGNTIYF,TGCAGTGCGGCAACTCCTGGAAACACCATATATTTT
TRBD1,few,TRBV4-2,TRBJ2-7,CASSQDGVGLGQGYEQYF,TGTGCCAGCAGCCAAGATGGGGTGGGTTTGGGACAGGGATACGAGCAGTACTTC
.,many,TRBV30,TRBJ2-1,CAWSDSTYNEQFF,TGTGCCTGGAGCGACTCGACCTACAATGAGCAGTTCTTC
TRBD1,many,TRBV27,TRBJ2-5,CASRARIGGGETQYF,TGTGCCAGCAGGGCGCGAATAGGGGGCGGAGAGACCCAGTACTTC
TRBD2,many,TRBV4-1,TRBJ2-1,CASRPLSGSHNEQFF,TGCGCCAGCAGACCTCTTAGCGGGAGCCACAATGAGCAGTTCTTC
.,many,TRBV12-3/TRBV12-4,TRBJ2-5,CASSSYPGTKERETQYF,TGTGCCAGCAGTTCTTACCCGGGAACCAAGGAACGAGAGACCCAGTACTTC
.,many,TRBV9,TRBJ1-2,CASSVDPDGSVNYGYTF,TGTGCCAGCAGCGTAGATCCGGACGGGTCGGTTAACTATGGCTACACCTTC
.,.,TRBV9,TRBJ2-1,CASSGGGRSWGHDNEQFF,TGTGCCAGCAGCGGAGGGGGGAGATCTTGGGGCCATGACAATGAGCAGTTCTTC
TRBD1,few,TRBV24-1,TRBJ2-2,CATSDLAGTGFTGELFF,TGTGCCACCAGTGATTTAGCCGGGACAGGCTTTACCGGGGAGCTGTTTTTT
.,many,TRBV5-1,TRBJ1-1,CASSRDMEIFREAFF,TGCGCCAGCAGTCGAGATATGGAAATCTTCCGGGAAGCTTTCTTT
.,.,TRBV27,TRBJ2-1,CASSRPPGREQFF,TGTGCCAGCAGCCGCCCCCCAGGGCGGGAGCAGTTCTTC
.,few,TRBV9,TRBJ2-2,CASSVARTGASTGELFF,TGTGCCAGCAGCGTAGCCCGTACGGGAGCAAGCACCGGGGAGCTGTTTTTT
.,many,TRBV20-1,TRBJ2-7,CSARDRGKGYEQYF,TGCAGTGCTAGAGACCGGGGTAAGGGCTACGAGCAGTACTTC
.,many,TRBV28,TRBJ2-3,CASSSVLDTQYF,TGTGCCAGCAGCTCAGTGTTAGATACGCAGTATTTT
.,.,TRBV20-1,TRBJ1-2,CSARGSEGYGYTF,TGCAGTGCTAGGGGCAGTGAGGGCTATGGCTACACCTTC
TRBD2,.,TRBV28,TRBJ2-2,CASSYGGGTGELFF,TGTGCCAGCAGTTACGGGGGGGGCACCGGGGAGCTGTTTTTT
TRBD1,few,TRBV6-2/TRBV6-3,TRBJ2-5,CASSLSRDRGWKTQYF,TGTGCCAGCAGCCTCTCCCGGGACAGGGGGTGGAAGACCCAGTACTTC
.,many,TRBV5-1,TRBJ2-7,CASSFWTDSYEQYF,TGCGCCAGCAGCTTTTGGACAGACTCCTACGAGCAGTACTTC
.,many,TRBV6-5,TRBJ2-1,CASSFGQGTYNEQFF,TGTGCCAGCAGTTTCGGGCAGGGTACCTACAATGAGCAGTTCTTC
.,many,TRBV9,TRBJ2-7,CASSVVPTGTYEQYF,TGTGCCAGCAGCGTTGTCCCGACGGGTACCTACGAGCAGTACTTC
.,.,TRBV4-3,TRBJ2-5,CASSPYPAGKETQYF,TGCGCCAGCAGCCCCTATCCCGCAGGGAAGGAGACCCAGTACTTC
.,many,TRBV5-1,TRBJ1-2,CASSLERARHGYTF,TGCGCCAGCAGCTTGGAGCGGGCACGCCATGGCTACACCTTC
TRBD1,.,TRBV27,TRBJ2-7,CASSTSWTGFSYEQYF,TGTGCCAGCAGCACCTCATGGACAGGATTCTCCTACGAGCAGTACTTC